The 9 T cell receptor beta chains below come from one sample, sequenced in a study of cytomegalovirus exposure and HLA in healthy donors. PCR employed 60 Vbeta and 13 Jbeta primers. The protocol was immunoSEQ multiplex PCR, while the TCRdb copy is restricted to in-frame clones and leaves out a portion. The sample records some 150,000 clones, 68% being singletons. What was sequenced was PBMCs. The source of these receptors is a man aged 55 to 70 in good health and CMV-seronegative.

The chain is built from TRBV5-1 and TRBJ2-3, with TRBD2 as a possible D gene (7 bases). The CDR3 runs to 15 residues. Deletions cut 4 bases from V and 6 bases from J, with 18 bases between. Germline CDR1 and CDR2: SGHRS and YFSETQ. CDR3 bases: TGCGCCAGCAGCCCCCCTGAGGGGGGGGTTGATACGCAGTATTTT. Residues: CASSPPEGGVDTQYF. The full variable domain, rest sourced from reference TRBV5-1 and TRBJ2-3, is KAGVTQTPRYLIKTRGQQVTLSCSPISGHRSVSWYQQTPGQGLQFLFEYFSETQRNKGNFPGRFSGRQFSNSRSEMNVSTLELGDSALYLCASSPPEGGVDTQYFGPGTRLTVL.

This chain links TRBV11-1 with TRBJ1-1, with TRBD1 matching 8 bases. The CDR3 runs to 14 residues. Germline CDR1 SGHAT, CDR2 FQDESV (reference sequence). The V gene end was trimmed by 3 bases and the J gene end by 5 bases; junction bases not matched to a gene: 5. The CDR3 sequence is CASSFGTGWTEAFF. CDR3 bases: TGTGCCAGCAGCTTCGGGACAGGATGGACTGAAGCTTTCTTT. Based on the CDR3 plus reference TRBV11-1 and TRBJ1-1, the full variable domain is EAEVAQSPRYKITEKSQAVAFWCDPISGHATLYWYRQILGQGPELLVQFQDESVVDDSQLPKDRFSAERLKGVDSTLKIQPAELGDSAMYLCASSFGTGWTEAFFGQGTRLTVV.

The rearrangement uses TRBV11-2 and TRBJ2-1; TRBD2 matches 9 bases. Germline CDR1 reads SGHAT; CDR2 reads FQNNGV. V gave up 5 bases and J gave up 4 bases; unmatched junction bases: 9. The CDR3 runs to 16 residues. CDR3 loop: CASSRISGSGYNEQFF. The CDR3 DNA follows: TGTGCCAGCAGCAGAATTAGCGGGAGCGGGTACAATGAGCAGTTCTTC.

The gene calls are TRBV28 and TRBJ2-5; D perhaps matches TRBD1 (7 bases). The end of the DNA is better explained by TRBJ2-7, so the J call may be wrong. The CDR3 runs to 15 residues. The germline V gene encodes CDR1 MDHEN and CDR2 SYDVKM. The CDR3 reads CASSFGAGGMVEQYF. For the CDR3, the DNA is TGTGCCAGCAGTTTTGGGGCAGGGGGGATGGTCGAGCAGTACTTC.

The genes are TRBV5-1 and TRBJ2-1; possible D gene TRBD2, 6 bases. Germline assignment: CDR1 SGHRS and CDR2 YFSETQ. The CDR3 totals 15 residues. Trimming left V 0 bases short and J 3 bases short, with 10 bases between. This chain's CDR3 is CASSLVLADYNEQFF. For the CDR3, the DNA is TGCGCCAGCAGCTTGGTACTAGCCGACTACAATGAGCAGTTCTTC. Using reference TRBV5-1 and TRBJ2-1 for the parts outside the CDR3, the full variable domain is KAGVTQTPRYLIKTRGQQVTLSCSPISGHRSVSWYQQTPGQGLQFLFEYFSETQRNKGNFPGRFSGRQFSNSRSEMNVSTLELGDSALYLCASSLVLADYNEQFFGPGTRLTVL.

This chain links TRBV5-1 with TRBJ1-2; 7 bases match TRBD1. CDR3 length equals 15 residues. CDR1 SGHRS and CDR2 YFSETQ come from the germline V gene. The V segment lost 1 base and the J segment 2 bases; nucleotides outside the gene matches: 5. The CDR3: CASSLFSGGNYGYTF. In nucleotides, the CDR3 is TGCGCCAGCAGCTTGTTCTCAGGGGGGAACTATGGCTACACCTTC.

The chain recombines TRBV6-5 with TRBJ2-5; 12 nucleotides agree with TRBD2. Trimming took 2 bases from V and 3 from J; bases not matched to a gene: 4. Germline V gene lookup returns CDR1 MNHEY and CDR2 SVGAGI. The CDR3 has 16 residues. The CDR3 bases are TGTGCCAGCAGTTACGGGCGGACTAGCGGGAAAGAGACCCAGTACTTC. As protein: CASSYGRTSGKETQYF.

V gene TRBV9 combines with J gene TRBJ2-1, with TRBD2 as a possible D gene (6 bases). V was clipped by 6 bases and J by 4 bases, with 20 bases between them. The CDR3 spans 16 residues. Germline values: CDR1 SGDLS, CDR2 YYNGEE. CDR3 DNA: TGTGCCAGCACCCCATCGTACATAGCGGAATACAATGAGCAGTTCTTC. Translation: CASTPSYIAEYNEQFF. The full variable domain, rest sourced from reference TRBV9 and TRBJ2-1, is DSGVTQTPKHLITATGQRVTLRCSPRSGDLSVYWYQQSLDQGLQFLIQYYNGEERAKGNILERFSAQQFPDLHSELNLSSLELGDSALYFCASTPSYIAEYNEQFFGPGTRLTVL.

The count of this clone is one. The chain recombines TRBV5-4 with TRBJ2-7; TRBD1 agrees at 8 bases. CDR3 size: 16 residues. Per germline, CDR1 SGHNT and CDR2 YYREEE (reference sequence). Unmatched junction bases numbered 11, after V lost 4 bases and J lost 2 bases. CDR3 sequence: CASSPALTGEAYEQYF. DNA of the CDR3: TGTGCCAGCAGCCCCGCTTTGACAGGGGAGGCCTACGAGCAGTACTTC.